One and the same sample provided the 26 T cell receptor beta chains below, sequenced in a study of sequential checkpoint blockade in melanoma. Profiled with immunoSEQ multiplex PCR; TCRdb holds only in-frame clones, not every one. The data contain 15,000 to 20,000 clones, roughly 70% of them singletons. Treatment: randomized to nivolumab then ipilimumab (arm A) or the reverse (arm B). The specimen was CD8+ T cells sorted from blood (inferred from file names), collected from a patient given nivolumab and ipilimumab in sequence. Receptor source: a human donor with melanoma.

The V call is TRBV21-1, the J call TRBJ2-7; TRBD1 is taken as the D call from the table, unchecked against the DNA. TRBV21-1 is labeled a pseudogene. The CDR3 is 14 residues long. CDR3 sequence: CASTQGQDAYEQYF. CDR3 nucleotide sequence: TGTGCCAGCACCCAGGGACAGGATGCCTACGAGCAGTACTTC.

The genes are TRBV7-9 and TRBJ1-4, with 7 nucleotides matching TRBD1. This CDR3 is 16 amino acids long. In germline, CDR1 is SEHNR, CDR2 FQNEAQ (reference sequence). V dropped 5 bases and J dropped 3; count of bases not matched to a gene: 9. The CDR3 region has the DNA TGTGCCAGCAGCCCACCGGGACAGCTATCTAATGAAAAACTGTTTTTT. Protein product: CASSPPGQLSNEKLFF.

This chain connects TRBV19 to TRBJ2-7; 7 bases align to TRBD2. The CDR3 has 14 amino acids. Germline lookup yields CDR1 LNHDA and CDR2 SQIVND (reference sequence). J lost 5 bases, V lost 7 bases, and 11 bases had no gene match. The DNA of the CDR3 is TGTGCCAGTAATCCCATGGGGGGGAGCCACGAGCAGTACTTC. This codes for CASNPMGGSHEQYF.

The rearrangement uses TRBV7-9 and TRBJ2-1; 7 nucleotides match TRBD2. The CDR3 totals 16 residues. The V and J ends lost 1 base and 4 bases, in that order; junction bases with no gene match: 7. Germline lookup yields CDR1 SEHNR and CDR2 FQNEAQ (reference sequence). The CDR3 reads CASSLVTGGFYNEQFF. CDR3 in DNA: TGTGCCAGCAGCTTAGTGACGGGGGGATTTTACAATGAGCAGTTCTTC. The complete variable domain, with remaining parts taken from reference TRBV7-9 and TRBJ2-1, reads DTGVSQNPRHKITKRGQNVTFRCDPISEHNRLYWYRQTLGQGPEFLTYFQNEAQLEKSRLLSDRFSAERPKGSFSTLEIQRTEQGDSAMYLCASSLVTGGFYNEQFFGPGTRLTVL.

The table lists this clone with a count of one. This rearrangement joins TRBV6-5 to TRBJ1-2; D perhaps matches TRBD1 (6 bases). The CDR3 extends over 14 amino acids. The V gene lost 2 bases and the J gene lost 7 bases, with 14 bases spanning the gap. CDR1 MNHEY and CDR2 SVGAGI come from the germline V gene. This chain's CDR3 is CASSYAGGHGGYTF. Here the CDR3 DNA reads TGTGCCAGCAGTTACGCGGGGGGCCACGGTGGCTACACCTTC.

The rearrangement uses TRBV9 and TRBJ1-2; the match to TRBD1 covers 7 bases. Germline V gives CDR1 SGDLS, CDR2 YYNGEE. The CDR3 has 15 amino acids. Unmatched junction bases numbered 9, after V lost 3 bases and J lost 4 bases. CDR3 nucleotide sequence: TGTGCCAGCAGCGATCGTAGGGGGCTGGGCTATGGCTACACCTTC. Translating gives CASSDRRGLGYGYTF.

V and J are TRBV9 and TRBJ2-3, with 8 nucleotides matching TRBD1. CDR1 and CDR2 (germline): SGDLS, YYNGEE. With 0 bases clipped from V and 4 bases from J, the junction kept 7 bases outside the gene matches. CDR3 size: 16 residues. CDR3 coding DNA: TGTGCCAGCAGCGTAGAGCACAGGGGGATTGCAGATACGCAGTATTTT. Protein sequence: CASSVEHRGIADTQYF.

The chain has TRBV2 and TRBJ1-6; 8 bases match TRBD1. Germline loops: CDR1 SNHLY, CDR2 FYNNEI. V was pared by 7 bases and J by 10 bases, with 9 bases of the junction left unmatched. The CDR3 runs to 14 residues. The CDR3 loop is CASMLGQGGSPLHF. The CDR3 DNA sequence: TGTGCCAGCATGCTCGGACAGGGAGGCTCACCCCTCCACTTT.

CDR3 DNA sequence: TGCGCCAGCAGCCCGGGACTAGCGGAGTACCAAGAGACCCAGTACTTC. Translating gives CASSPGLAEYQETQYF. The J gene is TRBJ2-5, the V gene TRBV5-1; 11 bases line up with TRBD2. V was clipped by 4 bases and J by 0 bases; unmatched bases: 5. The V gene's germline CDR1 is SGHRS and CDR2 YFSETQ. This CDR3 comprises 16 residues.

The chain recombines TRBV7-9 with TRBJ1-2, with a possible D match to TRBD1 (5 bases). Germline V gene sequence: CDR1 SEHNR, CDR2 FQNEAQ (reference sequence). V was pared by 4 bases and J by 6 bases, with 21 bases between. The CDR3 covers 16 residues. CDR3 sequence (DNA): TGTGCCAGCAGCTCTTACATTTCCAGGGTCTCCCATGGCTACACCTTC. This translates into CASSSYISRVSHGYTF. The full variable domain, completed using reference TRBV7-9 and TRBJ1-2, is DTGVSQNPRHKITKRGQNVTFRCDPISEHNRLYWYRQTLGQGPEFLTYFQNEAQLEKSRLLSDRFSAERPKGSFSTLEIQRTEQGDSAMYLCASSSYISRVSHGYTFGSGTRLTVV.

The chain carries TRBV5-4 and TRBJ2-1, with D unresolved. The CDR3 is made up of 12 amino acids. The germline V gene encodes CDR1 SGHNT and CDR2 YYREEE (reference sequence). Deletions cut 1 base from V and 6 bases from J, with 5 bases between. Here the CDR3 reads CASSLTVNEQFF. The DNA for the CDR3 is TGTGCCAGCAGCTTGACGGTCAATGAGCAGTTCTTC.

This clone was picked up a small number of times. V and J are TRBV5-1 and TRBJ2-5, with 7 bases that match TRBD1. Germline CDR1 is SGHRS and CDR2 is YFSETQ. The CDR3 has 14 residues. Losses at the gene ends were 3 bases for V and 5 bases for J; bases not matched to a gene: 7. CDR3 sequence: CASSSWTGGETQYF. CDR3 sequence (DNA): TGCGCCAGCAGCTCTTGGACAGGCGGGGAGACCCAGTACTTC.

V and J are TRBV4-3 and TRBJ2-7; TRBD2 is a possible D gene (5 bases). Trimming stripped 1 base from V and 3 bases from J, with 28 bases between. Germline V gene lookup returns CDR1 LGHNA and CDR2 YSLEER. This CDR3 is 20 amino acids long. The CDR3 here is CASSQAFGLAQQNPFYEQYF. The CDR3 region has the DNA TGCGCCAGCAGCCAAGCCTTTGGGTTAGCGCAACAGAACCCGTTCTACGAGCAGTACTTC.

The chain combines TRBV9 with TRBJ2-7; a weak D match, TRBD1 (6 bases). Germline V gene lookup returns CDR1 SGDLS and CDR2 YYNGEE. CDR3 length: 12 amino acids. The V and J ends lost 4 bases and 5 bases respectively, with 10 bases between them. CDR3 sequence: CASSPQGHEQYF. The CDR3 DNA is TGTGCCAGCAGCCCACAGGGCCACGAGCAGTACTTC.

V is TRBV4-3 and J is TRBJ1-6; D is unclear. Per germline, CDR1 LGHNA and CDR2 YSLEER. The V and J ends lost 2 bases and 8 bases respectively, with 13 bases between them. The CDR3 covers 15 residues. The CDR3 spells CASSQLATDDSPLHF. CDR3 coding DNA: TGCGCCAGCAGCCAACTGGCCACAGACGATTCACCCCTCCACTTT.

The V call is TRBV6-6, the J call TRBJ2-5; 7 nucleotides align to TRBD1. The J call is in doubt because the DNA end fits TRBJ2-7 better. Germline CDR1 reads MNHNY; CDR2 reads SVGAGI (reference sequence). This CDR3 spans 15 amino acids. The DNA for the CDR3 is TGTGCCAGCAGTTACAGACAGGGTAGCTCCTACGAGCAGTACTTC. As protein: CASSYRQGSSYEQYF.

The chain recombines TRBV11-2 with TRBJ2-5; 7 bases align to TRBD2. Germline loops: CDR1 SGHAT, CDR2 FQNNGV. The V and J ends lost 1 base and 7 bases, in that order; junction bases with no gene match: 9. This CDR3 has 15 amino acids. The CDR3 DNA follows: TGTGCCAGCAGCTTAGGTGTCGGGAGGCGCGGGACCCAGTACTTC. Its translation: CASSLGVGRRGTQYF.

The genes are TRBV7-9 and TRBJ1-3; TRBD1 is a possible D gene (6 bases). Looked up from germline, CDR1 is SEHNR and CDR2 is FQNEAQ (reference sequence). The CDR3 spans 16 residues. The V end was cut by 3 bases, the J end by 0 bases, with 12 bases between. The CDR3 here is CASSFTGQVSGNTIYF. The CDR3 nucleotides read TGTGCCAGCAGCTTTACGGGACAAGTCTCTGGAAACACCATATATTTT.

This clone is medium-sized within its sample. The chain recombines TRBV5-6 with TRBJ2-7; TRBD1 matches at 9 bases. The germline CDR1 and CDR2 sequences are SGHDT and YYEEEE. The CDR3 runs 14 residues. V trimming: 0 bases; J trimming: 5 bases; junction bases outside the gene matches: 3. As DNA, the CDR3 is TGTGCCAGCAGCTTGGGGACAGGGGTAAACGAGCAGTACTTC. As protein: CASSLGTGVNEQYF.

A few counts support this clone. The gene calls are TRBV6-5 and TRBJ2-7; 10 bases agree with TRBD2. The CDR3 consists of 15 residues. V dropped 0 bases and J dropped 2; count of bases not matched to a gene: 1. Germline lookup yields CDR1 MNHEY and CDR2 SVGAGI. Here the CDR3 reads CASSYSLAGAYEQYF. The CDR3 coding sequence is TGTGCCAGCAGTTACTCCCTAGCGGGAGCCTACGAGCAGTACTTC.

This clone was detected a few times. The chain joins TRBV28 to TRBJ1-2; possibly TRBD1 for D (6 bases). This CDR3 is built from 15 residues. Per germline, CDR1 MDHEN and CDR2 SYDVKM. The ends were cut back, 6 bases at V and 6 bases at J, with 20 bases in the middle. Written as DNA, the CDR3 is TGTGCCAGCAGCCGGTTGGCCAGGGGCTTTGATGGCTACACCTTC. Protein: CASSRLARGFDGYTF.

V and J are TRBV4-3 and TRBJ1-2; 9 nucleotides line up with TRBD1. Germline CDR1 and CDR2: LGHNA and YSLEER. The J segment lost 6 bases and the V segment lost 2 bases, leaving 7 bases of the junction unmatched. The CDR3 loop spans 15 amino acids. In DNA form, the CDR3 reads TGCGCCAGCAGCCAACGGACAGGGGCGCCGGATGGCTACACCTTC. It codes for CASSQRTGAPDGYTF.

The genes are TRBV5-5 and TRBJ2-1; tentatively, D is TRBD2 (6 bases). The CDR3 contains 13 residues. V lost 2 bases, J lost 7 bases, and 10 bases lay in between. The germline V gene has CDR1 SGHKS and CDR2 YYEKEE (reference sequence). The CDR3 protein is CASSFGGENEQFF. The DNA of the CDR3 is TGTGCCAGCAGCTTTGGAGGGGAAAATGAGCAGTTCTTC.

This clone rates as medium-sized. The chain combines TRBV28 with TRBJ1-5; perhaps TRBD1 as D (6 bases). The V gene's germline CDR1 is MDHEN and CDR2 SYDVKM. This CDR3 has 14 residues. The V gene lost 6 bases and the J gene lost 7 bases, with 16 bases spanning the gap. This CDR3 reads CASSLQGYGQPQHF. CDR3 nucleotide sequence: TGTGCCAGCAGCTTACAGGGATACGGACAGCCCCAGCATTTT.

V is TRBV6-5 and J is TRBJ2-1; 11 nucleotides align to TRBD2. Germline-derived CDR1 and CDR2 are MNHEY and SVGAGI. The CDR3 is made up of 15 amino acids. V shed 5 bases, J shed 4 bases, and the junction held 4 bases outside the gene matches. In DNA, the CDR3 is TGTGCCAGCAGTCGGGGACTAGCGGAGTACAATGAGCAGTTCTTC. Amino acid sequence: CASSRGLAEYNEQFF.

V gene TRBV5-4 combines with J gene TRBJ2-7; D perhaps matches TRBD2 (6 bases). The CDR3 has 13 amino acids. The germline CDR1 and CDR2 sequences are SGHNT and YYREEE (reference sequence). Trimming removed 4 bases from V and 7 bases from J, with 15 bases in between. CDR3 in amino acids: CASSTGPGGEQYF. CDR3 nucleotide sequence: TGTGCCAGCAGCACCGGCCCCGGAGGGGAGCAGTACTTC.